This note documents a single TCR beta chain sequence. This record comes from a study of regulatory T cells in long-lasting Graves disease. Study context: Graves' cases, newly diagnosed, had used antithyroid drugs under 3 months.

Time point here: newly diagnosed GD, antithyroid drugs for less than 3 months. PBMC-derived RNA was used for the TCR library. Investigators prepared the TCR beta libraries by applying iRepertoire HTBI primers and Arm-PCR of CDR3 regions. TCRdb fed the multiplex PCR reads into MiXCR, producing one record per CDR3 protein. The table lists some 500,000 distinct CDR3 sequences, about 16% of them singletons. The same sample was also studied in work on T cells in Graves' hyperthyroidism and ophthalmopathy. That work adds: The TCR CDR3 was amplified in a first-round RT-PCR using the HTBI primer set.

The receptor comes from a woman aged 35-65 years with Graves disease. The sequencing used peripheral blood mononuclear cells (PBMCs), collected at new diagnosis, from a patient treated with antithyroid drugs.

Written as DNA, the CDR3 is TGTGCCAGCAGCGGAGGGAGGAACACCGGGGAGCTGTTTTTT. Translation gives CASSGGRNTGELFF. V usage is TRBV7-9 and J usage is TRBJ2-2, with D maybe TRBD2 (6 bases). Germline V gene lookup returns CDR1 SEHNR and CDR2 FQNEAQ (reference sequence). The V gene lost 5 bases and the J gene lost 1 base, with 8 bases spanning the gap. This CDR3 has 14 amino acids.